The clone carrying this T cell receptor (beta chain) has a count of ten or more. Its antigen remains unknown. The germline V gene has CDR1 LGHNA and CDR2 YNFKEQ. V trimming: 4 bases; J trimming: 0 bases; junction bases outside the gene matches: 16. The CDR3 consists of 21 residues. Generation of TCR cDNA used 5'RACE template switching (which added a universal primer site and UMIs). Each CDR3 protein gets one entry after TCRdb re-called the 5' RACE reads with MiXCR. This repertoire shows some 240,000 distinct CDR3 sequences, roughly 3% found once; its top ten account for around 3%. The record originates from a study of T cells after yellow fever vaccination. Study in general: Some fractions had low cell numbers, and these were prepared with SMART-Seq v4 Ultra Low Input.

Study-level results: Among all clonotypes, a small share was observed in both CD4 and CD8 compartments. Most clones from primary vaccination were detected again post-booster (just over 95% CD4, roughly 91% CD8).

The sample was CD4+ T cells sorted from PBMCs, taken 10 days after the yellow fever booster vaccination. The clonotype originates from a young man who received the YFV17D yellow fever vaccine. The rearrangement joins TRBV4-2 to TRBJ2-4; TRBD2 aligns across 12 bases. The CDR3: CASSPTPRASGGVLAKNIQYF. CDR3 DNA sequence: TGTGCCAGCAGCCCCACCCCCCGGGCTAGCGGGGGGGTTCTAGCCAAAAACATTCAGTACTTC.